This note documents a single TCR beta chain sequence. Its matching antigen is unknown. The source of the sample is a study of a mutant IDH1 vaccine in newly diagnosed glioma. Study-level information: Most patients had received both radiotherapy and temozolomide, the prior options being radiotherapy, temozolomide, or both.

Regarding time point: week 11, during vaccination. Every vaccination contained 300 ug of the mutant IDH1 20-mer peptide and was paired with topical imiquimod. Each donor presented with a new WHO grade 3 or 4 astrocytoma that tested IDH1-mutant and showed ATRX loss. The germline V and J ends were trimmed by 7 bases and 1 base, with 13 bases remaining between them. The V gene's germline CDR1 is LNHNV and CDR2 YYDKDF (reference sequence). This CDR3 region has 14 residues. Clones were sequenced by immunoSEQ multiplex PCR, and TCRdb holds only the in-frame ones, with some missing. Here the sample spans some 30,000 clones, around 89% being singletons.

Source: PBMCs, taken from a glioma patient whose treatment included an IDH1 peptide vaccine. This TCR came from a man younger than 30 with glioma. The V and J genes are TRBV15 and TRBJ1-1; tentatively, D is TRBD1 (5 bases). CDR3 bases: TGTGCCACCACCGCCACGGGGGGGAACACTGAAGCTTTCTTT. Amino acids: CATTATGGNTEAFF.